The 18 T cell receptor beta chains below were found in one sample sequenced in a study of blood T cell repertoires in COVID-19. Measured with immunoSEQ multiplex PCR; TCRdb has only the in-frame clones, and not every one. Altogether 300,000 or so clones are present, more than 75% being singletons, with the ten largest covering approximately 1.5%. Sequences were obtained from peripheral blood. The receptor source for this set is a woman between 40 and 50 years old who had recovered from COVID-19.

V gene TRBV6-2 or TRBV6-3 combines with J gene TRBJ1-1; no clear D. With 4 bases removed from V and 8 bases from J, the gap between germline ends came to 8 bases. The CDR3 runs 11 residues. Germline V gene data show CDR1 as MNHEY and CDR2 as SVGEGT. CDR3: CASSLNFEAFF. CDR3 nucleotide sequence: TGTGCCAGCAGTTTAAACTTCGAAGCTTTCTTT.

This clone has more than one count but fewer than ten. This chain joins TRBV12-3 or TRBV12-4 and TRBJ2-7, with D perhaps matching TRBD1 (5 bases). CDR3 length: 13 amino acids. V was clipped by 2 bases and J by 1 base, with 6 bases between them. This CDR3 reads CASSLSGSYEQYF. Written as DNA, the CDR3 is TGTGCCAGCAGTTTATCAGGGTCCTACGAGCAGTACTTC.

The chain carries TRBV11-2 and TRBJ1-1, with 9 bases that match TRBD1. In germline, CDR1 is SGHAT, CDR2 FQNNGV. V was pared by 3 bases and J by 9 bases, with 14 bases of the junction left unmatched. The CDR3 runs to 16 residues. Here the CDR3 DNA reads TGTGCCAGCAGCTTTGGGAGCGGACAGGGGAAAACTCAAGCTTTCTTT. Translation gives CASSFGSGQGKTQAFF.

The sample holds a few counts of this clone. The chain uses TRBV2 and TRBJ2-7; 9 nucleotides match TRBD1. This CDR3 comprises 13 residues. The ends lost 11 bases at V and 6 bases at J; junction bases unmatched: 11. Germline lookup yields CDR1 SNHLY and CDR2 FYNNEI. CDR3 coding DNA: TGTGCCGGCCACCGGACAGGGGTCGGCGAGCAGTACTTC. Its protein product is CAGHRTGVGEQYF.

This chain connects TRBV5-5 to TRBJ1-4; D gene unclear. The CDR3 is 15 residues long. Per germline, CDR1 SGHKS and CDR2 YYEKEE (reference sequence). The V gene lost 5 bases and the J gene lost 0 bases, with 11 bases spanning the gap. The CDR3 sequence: CASSSSQATNEKLFF. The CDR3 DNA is TGTGCCAGCAGTTCGTCGCAGGCAACTAATGAAAAACTGTTTTTT.

CDR3 coding DNA: TGTGCCATCAGTTCCGACAGGGGTGGTGAAAAACTGTTTTTT. Translating it yields CAISSDRGGEKLFF. The chain joins TRBV10-3 to TRBJ1-4; 8 bases are a match to TRBD1. This CDR3 contains 14 residues. Trimming removed 5 bases from V and 7 bases from J; junction bases left unmatched: 6. The germline V gene has CDR1 ENHRY and CDR2 SYGVKD.

CDR3 bases: TGTGCCAGCACCAGAGGGACTCTCCAAGAGACCCAGTACTTC. Translation gives CASTRGTLQETQYF. The J gene is TRBJ2-5, the V gene TRBV6-5; maybe TRBD2 (6 bases). V was cut by 7 bases and J by 1 base, with 13 bases left in between. The germline gives CDR1 MNHEY, CDR2 SVGAGI. There are 14 residues in the CDR3.

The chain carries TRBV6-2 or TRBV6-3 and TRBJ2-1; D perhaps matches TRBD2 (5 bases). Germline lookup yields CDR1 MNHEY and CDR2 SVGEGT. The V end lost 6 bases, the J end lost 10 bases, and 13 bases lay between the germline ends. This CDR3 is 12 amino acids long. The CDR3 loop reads CASSPTGVEQFF. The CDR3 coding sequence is TGTGCCAGCAGCCCCACCGGGGTCGAGCAGTTCTTC.

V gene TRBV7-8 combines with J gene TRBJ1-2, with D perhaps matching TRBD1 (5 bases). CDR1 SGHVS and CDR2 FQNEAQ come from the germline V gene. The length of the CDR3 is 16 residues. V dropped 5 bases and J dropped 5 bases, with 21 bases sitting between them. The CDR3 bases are TGTGCCAGCAGCCCATGGGGGGAGATTTTCAAATATGGCTACACCTTC. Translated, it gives CASSPWGEIFKYGYTF.

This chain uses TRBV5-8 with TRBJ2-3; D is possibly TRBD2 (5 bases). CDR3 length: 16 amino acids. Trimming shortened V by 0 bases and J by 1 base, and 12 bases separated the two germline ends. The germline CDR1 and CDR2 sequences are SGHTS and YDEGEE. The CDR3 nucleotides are TGTGCCAGCAGCTTGGGTGGGCTGGGAGGCACAGATACGCAGTATTTT. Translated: CASSLGGLGGTDTQYF.

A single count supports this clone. CDR3 sequence (DNA): TGTGCCAGCAGTCCCACGGGACACCTAAACACTGAAGCTTTCTTT. It specifies CASSPTGHLNTEAFF. The chain uses TRBV6-5 and TRBJ1-1; D may be TRBD1 (6 bases). V was cut by 5 bases and J by 2 bases, with 15 bases left in between. Germline V gene data show CDR1 as MNHEY and CDR2 as SVGAGI. The CDR3 runs to 15 residues.

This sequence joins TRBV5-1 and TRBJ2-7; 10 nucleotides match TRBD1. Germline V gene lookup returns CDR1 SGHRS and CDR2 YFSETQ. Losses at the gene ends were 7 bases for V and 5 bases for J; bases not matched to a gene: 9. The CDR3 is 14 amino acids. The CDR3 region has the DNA TGCGCCAGCTCCCCCGGGACAGGGGCGCACGAGCAGTACTTC. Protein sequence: CASSPGTGAHEQYF.

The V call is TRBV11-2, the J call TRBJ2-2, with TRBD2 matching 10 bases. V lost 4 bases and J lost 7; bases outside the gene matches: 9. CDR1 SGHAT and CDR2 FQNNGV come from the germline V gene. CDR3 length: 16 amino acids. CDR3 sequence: CASSSLAGTQHGELFF. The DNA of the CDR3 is TGTGCCAGCAGCTCACTAGCGGGGACCCAACACGGGGAGCTGTTTTTT.

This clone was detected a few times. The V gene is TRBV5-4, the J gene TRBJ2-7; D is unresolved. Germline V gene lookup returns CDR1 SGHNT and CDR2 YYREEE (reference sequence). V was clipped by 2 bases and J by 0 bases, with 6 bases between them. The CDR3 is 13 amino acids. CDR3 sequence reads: CASSLHNSYEQYF. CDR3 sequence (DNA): TGTGCCAGCAGCTTACATAACTCCTACGAGCAGTACTTC.

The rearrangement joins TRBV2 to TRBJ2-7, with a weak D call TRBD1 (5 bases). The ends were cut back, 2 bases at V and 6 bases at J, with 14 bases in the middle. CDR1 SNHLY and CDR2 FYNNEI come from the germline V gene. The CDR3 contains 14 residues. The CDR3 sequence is CASSERVRVGEQYF. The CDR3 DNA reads TGTGCCAGCAGTGAACGGGTCAGGGTGGGCGAGCAGTACTTC.

In nucleotides, the CDR3 is TGTGCCTGGAATTATAACACCCCTGAAGCTTTCTTT. Its protein is CAWNYNTPEAFF. V and J are TRBV30 and TRBJ1-1, with no clear D. With 4 bases removed from V and 6 bases from J, the gap between germline ends came to 12 bases. The CDR3 extends over 12 amino acids. CDR1 is GTSNPN, CDR2 SVGIG, per germline (reference sequence).

CDR3: CASSSIMGGIGSYNEQFF. CDR3 DNA: TGTGCCAGCAGCTCCATCATGGGGGGGATAGGGTCCTACAATGAGCAGTTCTTC. The chain is built from TRBV13 and TRBJ2-1, with 7 bases lining up with TRBD2. The CDR3 is 18 amino acids. V lost 4 bases to trimming and J lost 1 base; unmatched junction nucleotides: 13. CDR1 and CDR2 from the germline V gene are PRHDT and FYEKMQ (reference sequence).

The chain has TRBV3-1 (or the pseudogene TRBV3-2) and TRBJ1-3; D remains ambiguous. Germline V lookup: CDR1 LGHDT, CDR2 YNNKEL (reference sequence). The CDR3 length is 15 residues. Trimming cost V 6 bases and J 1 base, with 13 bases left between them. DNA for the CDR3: TGTGCCAGCAGTCAGCTCGGGGAATCTGGAAACACCATATATTTT. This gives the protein CASSQLGESGNTIYF.